The following is a TCR beta chain sequence with its context. The sample belongs to a study of blood T cell repertoires in COVID-19. Turning to the study itself: Samples of COVID-19 (acute and convalescent) were obtained from the United States, Italy and Spain. In each case, the material was cDNA or gDNA derived from T cells, B-cell-depleted T cells, or PBMCs.

Germline CDR1 reads WNHNN; CDR2 reads SYGVQD (reference sequence). This CDR3 comprises 15 residues. Trimming took off 3 bases at V and 1 base at J, with 12 bases between the two ends. Sequencing used immunoSEQ multiplex PCR; TCRdb keeps in-frame clones, though not all of them. The sample lists fewer than 300,000 clones; roughly 85% were seen once. Two consecutive negative NP/OP PCR tests, clearance, or resolved symptoms defined Cohort 3 recovery. The sample taken for sequencing was PBMCs or T cells enriched from blood (not recorded which). The receptor's source is a woman between 45 and 65 years old who had recovered from COVID-19. This rearrangement joins TRBV10-1 to TRBJ1-1; perhaps TRBD1 as D (6 bases). CDR3 sequence (DNA): TGCGCCAGCAGTGACCGCGGACAGCCGAACACTGAAGCTTTCTTT. It specifies CASSDRGQPNTEAFF.